This is a list of T cell receptor beta chains from one sample in a study of T cell responses to AZD1222 COVID-19 vaccine. Clones were sequenced by immunoSEQ multiplex PCR, and TCRdb holds only the in-frame ones, with some missing. Of some 83,000 clones listed, 75% to 90% are singletons. The input for sequencing was peripheral blood, taken 28 days after the second AZD1222 dose. Source of these receptors: an adult who received the AZD1222 COVID-19 vaccine. CDR3s include the opening cysteine and the closing phenylalanine or tryptophan. The order of the fields is D gene, V gene, clone size, J gene, CDR3 DNA, CDR3 protein. The D gene is left open where the match is weak. Some rows mark clone size as missing; the rest say once, few, many or name a class of expanded clone.

D: TRBD2
V: TRBV7-6
size: .
J: TRBJ2-7
DNA: TGTGCCAGCAGCTTGGAAGCGGGGATCACCTACGAGCAGTACTTC
CDR3: CASSLEAGITYEQYF

D: TRBD1
V: TRBV3-1/TRBV3-2
size: .
J: TRBJ2-2
DNA: TGTGCCAGCAGCCAGGGACAGGGGTACGGGGAGCTGTTTTTT
CDR3: CASSQGQGYGELFF

D: TRBD1
V: TRBV5-4
size: .
J: TRBJ1-1
DNA: TGTGCCAGCAGCCTCGTACAGGGGAAGGCTGAAGCTTTCTTT
CDR3: CASSLVQGKAEAFF

D: .
V: TRBV27
size: .
J: TRBJ2-7
DNA: TGTGCCAGCAGTTGGGCTAGCGCAAGCTACGAGCAGTACTTC
CDR3: CASSWASASYEQYF

D: TRBD2
V: TRBV29-1
size: .
J: TRBJ2-2
DNA: TGCAGCGTTGCGGGGTTCTTTAGCGGGGGCGCCCAAAACACCGGGGAGCTGTTTTTT
CDR3: CSVAGFFSGGAQNTGELFF

D: TRBD2
V: TRBV4-1
size: .
J: TRBJ2-7
DNA: TGCGCCAGCAGCCAACCGGGACTAGCGGGGGAGTACGAGCAGTACTTC
CDR3: CASSQPGLAGEYEQYF

D: .
V: TRBV6-5
size: .
J: TRBJ2-7
DNA: TGTGCCAGCAGGCCGGGACATACCTACGAGCAGTACTTC
CDR3: CASRPGHTYEQYF

D: .
V: TRBV19
size: .
J: TRBJ1-4
DNA: TGTGCCAGTAGTATAGGTCCCGGAGCGAATGAAAAACTGTTTTTT
CDR3: CASSIGPGANEKLFF

D: .
V: TRBV28
size: .
J: TRBJ1-3
DNA: TGTGCCAGCAGTACAGGAAACACCATATATTTT
CDR3: CASSTGNTIYF

D: .
V: TRBV18
size: .
J: TRBJ1-1
DNA: TGTGCCAGCTCACACCAGGGGATTCTGTTGACGAACACTGAAGCTTTCTTT
CDR3: CASSHQGILLTNTEAFF

D: .
V: TRBV3-1/TRBV3-2
size: .
J: TRBJ1-2
DNA: TGTGCCAGCAGCCTACAGGGAGCGGGGGTCGGGGGCTACACCTTC
CDR3: CASSLQGAGVGGYTF

D: TRBD1
V: TRBV27
size: .
J: TRBJ1-1
DNA: TGTGCCAGCAGTTTAGGACAGGGAGGCACTGAAGCTTTCTTT
CDR3: CASSLGQGGTEAFF

D: TRBD1
V: TRBV5-4
size: .
J: TRBJ2-1
DNA: TGTGCCAGCACCGGGGACAGCTACTACAATGAGCAGTTCTTC
CDR3: CASTGDSYYNEQFF

D: .
V: TRBV6-5
size: few
J: TRBJ2-3
DNA: TGTGCCAGTCGATGGGGGTGGGGGGCAGATACGCAGTATTTT
CDR3: CASRWGWGADTQYF

D: .
V: TRBV15
size: .
J: TRBJ1-2
DNA: TGTGCCACCAGCAGAGGCTATGGCTACACCTTC
CDR3: CATSRGYGYTF

D: .
V: TRBV10-3
size: .
J: TRBJ1-3
DNA: TGTGCCATCAGTGATGGCCAGGATCGAAACACCATATATTTT
CDR3: CAISDGQDRNTIYF

D: TRBD2
V: TRBV7-9
size: .
J: TRBJ2-3
DNA: TGTGCCAGCAGATCCGGACTAGCGGGGGCACCCACAGATACGCAGTATTTT
CDR3: CASRSGLAGAPTDTQYF

D: .
V: TRBV10-3
size: .
J: TRBJ2-7
DNA: TGTGCCATCACAGAGGGCTACGAGCAGTACTTC
CDR3: CAITEGYEQYF

D: .
V: TRBV7-7
size: .
J: TRBJ2-5
DNA: TGTGCCAGCACCCCAGGGAGAAAAGAGACCCAGTACTTC
CDR3: CASTPGRKETQYF

D: TRBD2
V: TRBV18
size: .
J: TRBJ2-5
DNA: TGTGCCAGCTCACCACGAGGACTAGCGGGGGGCCAAGAGACCCAGTACTTC
CDR3: CASSPRGLAGGQETQYF

D: .
V: TRBV18
size: .
J: TRBJ1-1
DNA: TGTGCCAGCTCTCCAGGTGTCACTGAAGCTTTCTTT
CDR3: CASSPGVTEAFF

D: TRBD1
V: TRBV11-3
size: once
J: TRBJ1-2
DNA: TGTGCCAGCAGCATCCGACAGGGGTCCTATGGCTACACCTTC
CDR3: CASSIRQGSYGYTF

D: TRBD1
V: TRBV2
size: .
J: TRBJ1-5
DNA: TGTGCCAGCAGTAACAGGGGATGGCGTCAGCCCCAGCATTTT
CDR3: CASSNRGWRQPQHF

D: .
V: TRBV3-1/TRBV3-2
size: .
J: TRBJ1-2
DNA: TGTGCCAGCAGCCAGGGATGGACGGCCGTGGGCTACACCTTC
CDR3: CASSQGWTAVGYTF

D: .
V: TRBV27
size: .
J: TRBJ1-2
DNA: TGTGCCAGCAGTAATGCGTGGGGGGCTTCCTATGGCTACACCTTC
CDR3: CASSNAWGASYGYTF

D: TRBD1
V: TRBV23-1
size: .
J: TRBJ2-7
DNA: TGCGCCAGCAGTCGTTACCCGGGACAGGGGTCCTACGAGCAGTACTTC
CDR3: CASSRYPGQGSYEQYF

D: .
V: TRBV9
size: .
J: TRBJ1-1
DNA: TGTGCCAGCAGCTCCGGGAGGGGAACTGAAGCTTTCTTT
CDR3: CASSSGRGTEAFF

D: .
V: TRBV13
size: .
J: TRBJ1-2
DNA: TGTGCCAGCAGCTTGGAGCAGGACAAACCTAACTATGGCTACACCTTC
CDR3: CASSLEQDKPNYGYTF

D: .
V: TRBV5-5
size: .
J: TRBJ1-3
DNA: TGTGCCAGCAGCTTGATGCAGGACTCTGGAAACACCATATATTTT
CDR3: CASSLMQDSGNTIYF

D: .
V: TRBV7-6
size: .
J: TRBJ2-7
DNA: TGTGCCAGCAGCTTAGCGCTGGGACTCTACGAGCAGTACTTC
CDR3: CASSLALGLYEQYF

D: .
V: TRBV2
size: .
J: TRBJ1-2
DNA: TGTGCCAGCAGTGCGTTTGCTTCTTATGGCTACACCTTC
CDR3: CASSAFASYGYTF

D: .
V: TRBV6-2/TRBV6-3
size: few
J: TRBJ2-2
DNA: TGTGCCAGCAGTACGGACGGGAGAGGCACCGGGGAGCTGTTTTTT
CDR3: CASSTDGRGTGELFF

D: .
V: TRBV5-1
size: .
J: TRBJ1-1
DNA: TGCGCCAGCAGCTTTTACGGCGGGGGAGGAACTGAAGCTTTCTTT
CDR3: CASSFYGGGGTEAFF

D: TRBD1
V: TRBV19
size: .
J: TRBJ2-1
DNA: TGTGCCAGTAGTATTTTCTCCGCAGGGGGCTTCTACAATGAGCAGTTCTTC
CDR3: CASSIFSAGGFYNEQFF

D: .
V: TRBV5-1
size: .
J: TRBJ2-2
DNA: TGCGCCAGCAGGCCTACCACCCGAGGGACCGGGGAGCTGTTTTTT
CDR3: CASRPTTRGTGELFF

D: .
V: TRBV6-2/TRBV6-3
size: .
J: TRBJ1-2
DNA: TGTGCCAGCAGTTACGGCCGACAGCAGCCTAACTATGGCTACACCTTC
CDR3: CASSYGRQQPNYGYTF

D: .
V: TRBV18
size: .
J: TRBJ1-1
DNA: TGTGCCAGCTCACCACAATATCTGAACACTGAAGCTTTCTTT
CDR3: CASSPQYLNTEAFF

D: TRBD1
V: TRBV7-2
size: .
J: TRBJ2-1
DNA: TGTGCCAGCAGCAGCGGACAGGGATGGGCCTACAATGAGCAGTTCTTC
CDR3: CASSSGQGWAYNEQFF

D: .
V: TRBV5-1
size: .
J: TRBJ2-4
DNA: TGCGCCAGCAGCTTAATTAGTTCTGTACAGGGTGCCAAAAACATTCAGTACTTC
CDR3: CASSLISSVQGAKNIQYF

D: TRBD1
V: TRBV7-8
size: once
J: TRBJ1-1
DNA: TGTGCCACCTCGCAAAATGGGGACAGGTCATTGAACACTGAAGCTTTCTTT
CDR3: CATSQNGDRSLNTEAFF

D: .
V: TRBV7-3
size: .
J: TRBJ1-1
DNA: TGTGCCAGCAGCATAGCAGGGTACACTGAAGCTTTCTTT
CDR3: CASSIAGYTEAFF

D: .
V: TRBV24-1
size: .
J: TRBJ1-2
DNA: TGTGCCACCAGTGGGAACAGGGATCTGCATGGCTACACCTTC
CDR3: CATSGNRDLHGYTF

D: .
V: TRBV7-3
size: .
J: TRBJ2-1
DNA: TGTGCCAGCAGCTTGGACAGCGGAGGTGAGCAGTTCTTC
CDR3: CASSLDSGGEQFF

D: .
V: TRBV7-6
size: .
J: TRBJ2-1
DNA: TGTGCCAGCAGTTCCGAGAAAAAAGCCTACAATGAGCAGTTCTTC
CDR3: CASSSEKKAYNEQFF

D: .
V: TRBV18
size: .
J: TRBJ1-1
DNA: TGTGCCAGCTTCGGGACACCGAACACTGAAGCTTTCTTT
CDR3: CASFGTPNTEAFF

D: .
V: TRBV7-9
size: few
J: TRBJ1-1
DNA: TGTGCCAGCAGCCAAACACGGTACACTGAAGCTTTCTTT
CDR3: CASSQTRYTEAFF

D: TRBD2
V: TRBV19
size: .
J: TRBJ2-1
DNA: TGTGCCAGTAAGCCAGTAGCGGGGGGATACAATGAGCAGTTCTTC
CDR3: CASKPVAGGYNEQFF

D: TRBD1
V: TRBV5-1
size: once
J: TRBJ2-5
DNA: TGCGCCAGCAGCCGCCGGGACAGGGGCAGGGAGACCCAGTACTTC
CDR3: CASSRRDRGRETQYF

D: .
V: TRBV11-2
size: .
J: TRBJ2-1
DNA: TGTGCCAGCAGACAGTTGCGCCGTAGGGCTAGCGTCGGCAATGAGCAGTTCTTC
CDR3: CASRQLRRRASVGNEQFF

D: .
V: TRBV3-1/TRBV3-2
size: .
J: TRBJ1-2
DNA: TGTGCCAGCAGCCAAGCAGGCGGAAACTATGGCTACACCTTC
CDR3: CASSQAGGNYGYTF

D: TRBD1
V: TRBV20-1
size: .
J: TRBJ1-1
DNA: TGCAGTGCTAGTACCCGACAGGGGTGGTCTGAAGCTTTCTTT
CDR3: CSASTRQGWSEAFF

D: .
V: TRBV12-5
size: .
J: TRBJ1-1
DNA: TGTGCTAGTGGTTTGGAGGGGAGTGAAGCTTTCTTT
CDR3: CASGLEGSEAFF

D: TRBD1
V: TRBV19
size: .
J: TRBJ2-3
DNA: TGTGCCACCAGACAGGGGGCAGATACGCAGTATTTT
CDR3: CATRQGADTQYF

D: TRBD1
V: TRBV5-1
size: .
J: TRBJ1-1
DNA: TGCGCCAGCAGTTCCAGGACAGGGAACACTGAAGCTTTCTTT
CDR3: CASSSRTGNTEAFF

D: .
V: TRBV5-1
size: .
J: TRBJ2-2
DNA: TGCGCCAGCAGCTTGGAGGTGCTGAACACCGGGGAGCTGTTTTTT
CDR3: CASSLEVLNTGELFF

D: TRBD1
V: TRBV7-2
size: .
J: TRBJ1-4
DNA: TGTGCCAGCAGCCTATACGGGACAGGGTCATCCGGAAAACTGTTTTTT
CDR3: CASSLYGTGSSGKLFF

D: TRBD1
V: TRBV4-3
size: .
J: TRBJ1-2
DNA: TGCGCCAGCAGCCAGGGACAGGGGGCGGAAGGCTACACCTTC
CDR3: CASSQGQGAEGYTF